These 14 T cell receptor beta chains share one sample of origin, sequenced in a study of control samples from healthy donors and cancer patients. Sequencing used immunoSEQ multiplex PCR; TCRdb keeps in-frame clones, though not all of them. Among around 180,000 clones listed, about 86% were seen once. Sequencing used blood. These receptors all stem from a woman under 40 in good health.

The CDR3 nucleotides are TGTGCCAGCAGCTATAGGACGGATGAAAAACTGTTTTTT. Translated: CASSYRTDEKLFF. V usage is TRBV6-5 and J usage is TRBJ1-4; no firm D call. CDR1 is MNHEY, CDR2 SVGAGI, per germline. CDR3 length equals 13 residues. V was pared by 6 bases and J by 6 bases, with 11 bases between.

The V gene is TRBV24-1, the J gene TRBJ2-7; D call uncertain. CDR3 length: 15 amino acids. V was pared by 0 bases and J by 2 bases, with 10 bases between. CDR1 and CDR2 from the germline V gene are KGHDR and SFDVKD. CDR3 DNA sequence: TGTGCCACCAGTGATTTGCCAGGATACCCCTACGAGCAGTACGTC. This encodes CATSDLPGYPYEQYV.

This chain links TRBV18 with TRBJ2-7; D may match TRBD1 or TRBD2 (5 bases each). The CDR3 sequence is 13 residues long. Looked up from germline, CDR1 is KGHSH and CDR2 is LQKENI. The ends were cut back, 2 bases at V and 0 bases at J, with 5 bases in the middle. The CDR3 region is CASSPGTSYEQYV. CDR3 in DNA: TGTGCCAGCTCACCAGGGACCTCCTACGAGCAGTACGTC.

V gene TRBV11-2 combines with J gene TRBJ2-5; TRBD1 is a possible D gene (6 bases). V was trimmed by 5 bases and J by 4 bases, leaving 11 bases between them. Germline V gene sequence: CDR1 SGHAT, CDR2 FQNNGV. CDR3 size: 13 residues. The CDR3 DNA reads as TGTGCCAGCAGCCCGGACAGTGGAGAGACCCAGTACTTC. Its translation: CASSPDSGETQYF.

Regarding this clone: The junction shows a germline mismatch at one end, possibly a read error. This chain joins TRBV7-7 and TRBJ2-5; a weak D match, TRBD2 (7 bases). This CDR3 has 15 amino acids. CDR1 and CDR2 (germline): SSHAT, FNYEAQ (reference sequence). The CDR3 DNA follows: TGTGCTAGCAGCCCCACGGGGGGCCAGCAAGAGACCCAGTACTTC. This encodes CASSPTGGQQETQYF.

This sequence joins TRBV14 and TRBJ1-5; D might be TRBD1 (5 bases). This CDR3 comprises 13 residues. Germline V gene data show CDR1 as SGHDN and CDR2 as FVKESK. The V end was cut by 0 bases, the J end by 7 bases, with 7 bases between. CDR3 coding DNA: TGTGCCAGCAGCCAAGATGGGGCGCAGCCCCAGCATTTT. It codes for CASSQDGAQPQHF.

This chain links TRBV7-9 with TRBJ2-7, with 7 bases aligning to TRBD1. The germline V gene has CDR1 SEHNR and CDR2 FQNEAQ (reference sequence). The CDR3 runs 15 residues. The V segment lost 5 bases and the J segment 2 bases; nucleotides outside the gene matches: 9. The CDR3 spells CASSQGTAWPYEQYF. The CDR3 DNA sequence: TGTGCCAGCAGCCAAGGGACAGCCTGGCCCTACGAGCAGTACTTC.

This clone was seen more than once but under ten times. The chain is built from TRBV18 and TRBJ2-7; 7 bases agree with TRBD1. The CDR3 contains 14 residues. V shed 3 bases and J 3 bases; nucleotides not matched to a gene: 5. Germline lookup yields CDR1 KGHSH and CDR2 LQKENI. The CDR3 DNA is TGTGCCAGCTCACCCCCGGGACAGTACTACGAGCAGTACTTC. It yields the protein CASSPPGQYYEQYF.

This chain uses TRBV30 with TRBJ2-7, with 9 bases identical to TRBD1. J gave up 2 bases and V 2 bases, and 7 bases lay outside the gene matches. This CDR3 has 15 amino acids. CDR1 is GTSNPN, CDR2 SVGIG, per germline (reference sequence). The CDR3 spells CAWSPRDRAAYEQYV. The CDR3 region has the DNA TGTGCCTGGAGTCCTCGGGACAGGGCAGCCTACGAGCAGTACGTC.

This rearrangement joins TRBV6-5 to TRBJ2-2, with D unresolved. This CDR3 is built from 13 residues. The germline V and J ends were trimmed by 7 bases and 7 bases, with 13 bases remaining between them. Looked up from germline, CDR1 is MNHEY and CDR2 is SVGAGI. This CDR3 reads CASTLTRDGELFF. Here the CDR3 DNA reads TGTGCCAGCACCCTAACAAGGGACGGGGAGCTGTTTTTT.

The CDR3: CASSLSGGAQFF. In DNA form, the CDR3 reads TGTGCCAGCAGCCTGAGCGGAGGGGCCCAGTTCTTC. The chain has TRBV2 and TRBJ2-1; D might be TRBD2 (6 bases). CDR3 length equals 12 residues. Trimming removed 6 bases at V and 13 bases at J, with 16 bases between. Germline V gene sequence: CDR1 SNHLY, CDR2 FYNNEI.

The chain joins TRBV27 to TRBJ2-3; 9 bases line up with TRBD1. Germline CDR1 and CDR2: MNHEY and SMNVEV (reference sequence). V shed 7 bases and J 4 bases; nucleotides not matched to a gene: 9. This CDR3 contains 15 residues. The DNA of the CDR3 is TGTGCCAGCAATGGCGGGGACAGGGAAGCAGATACGCAGTATTTT. It is translated as CASNGGDREADTQYF.

V gene TRBV5-4 combines with J gene TRBJ1-1; D is unclear. CDR1 is SGHNT and CDR2 is YYREEE in the germline V gene (reference sequence). There are 12 residues in the CDR3. V was clipped by 0 bases and J by 8 bases, with 8 bases between them. CDR3 in DNA: TGTGCCAGCAGCTTGGCGGGCTTAGAAGCTTTCTTT. Translated, it gives CASSLAGLEAFF.

CDR3 in amino acids: CASSEFGTSGQETQYF. CDR3 in DNA: TGTGCCAGCAGTGAGTTCGGGACTAGCGGCCAAGAGACCCAGTACTTC. The chain carries TRBV6-1 and TRBJ2-5; 11 positions match TRBD2. CDR3 length equals 16 residues. Trimming cost V 3 bases and J 1 base; bases outside gene matches: 4. Germline V lookup: CDR1 MNHNS, CDR2 SASEGT.